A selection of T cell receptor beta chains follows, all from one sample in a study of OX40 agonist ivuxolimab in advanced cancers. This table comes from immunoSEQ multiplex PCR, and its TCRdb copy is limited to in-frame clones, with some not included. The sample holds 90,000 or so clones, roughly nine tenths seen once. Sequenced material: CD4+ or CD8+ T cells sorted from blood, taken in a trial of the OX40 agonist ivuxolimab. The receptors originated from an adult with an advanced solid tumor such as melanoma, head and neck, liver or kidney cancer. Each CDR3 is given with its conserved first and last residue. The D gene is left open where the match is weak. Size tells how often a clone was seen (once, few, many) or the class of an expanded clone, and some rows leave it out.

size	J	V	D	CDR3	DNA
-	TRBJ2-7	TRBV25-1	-	CASGGTGPPYEQYF	TGTGCCAGCGGAGGCACAGGGCCCCCCTACGAGCAGTACTTC
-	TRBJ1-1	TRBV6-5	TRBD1	CASSYSGGQGKTEAFF	TGTGCCAGCAGTTACTCGGGGGGACAGGGAAAAACTGAAGCTTTCTTT
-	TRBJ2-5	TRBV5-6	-	CASSHGPRGQTETQYF	TGTGCCAGCAGCCATGGACCCCGGGGGCAGACAGAGACCCAGTACTTC
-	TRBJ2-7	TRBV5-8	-	CASSRTAYEQYF	TGTGCCAGCAGCAGGACAGCCTACGAGCAGTACTTC
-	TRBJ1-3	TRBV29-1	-	CSVEVGADTIYF	TGCAGCGTTGAAGTGGGGGCGGACACCATATATTTT
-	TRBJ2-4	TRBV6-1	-	CASSREAKNIQYF	TGTGCCAGCAGTAGGGAGGCCAAAAACATTCAGTACTTC
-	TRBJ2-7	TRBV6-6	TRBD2	CASSTATSGYEQYF	TGTGCCAGCAGCACCGCGACTAGCGGCTACGAGCAGTACTTC
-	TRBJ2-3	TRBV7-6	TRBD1	CASRSRTGSDTQYF	TGTGCCAGCAGGTCCCGGACAGGGTCAGATACGCAGTATTTT
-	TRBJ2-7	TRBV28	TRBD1	CASSSIGGATYEQYF	TGTGCCAGCAGTTCCATAGGGGGCGCTACCTACGAGCAGTACTTC
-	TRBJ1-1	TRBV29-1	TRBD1	CSVSPQGPRMNTEAFF	TGCAGCGTCAGCCCACAGGGGCCGCGCATGAACACTGAAGCTTTCTTT
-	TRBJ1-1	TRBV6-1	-	CASRRTGSNTEAFF	TGTGCCAGCAGACGGACGGGGTCGAACACTGAAGCTTTCTTT
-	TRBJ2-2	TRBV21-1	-	CASSKTPPGELFF	TGTGCCAGCAGCAAAACCCCGCCCGGGGAGCTGTTTTTT
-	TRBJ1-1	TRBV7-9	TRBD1	CASTLQGVNTEAFF	TGTGCCAGCACCTTACAGGGGGTAAACACTGAAGCTTTCTTT
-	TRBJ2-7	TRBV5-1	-	CASSWGPGSYEQYF	TGCGCCAGCAGCTGGGGGCCGGGCTCCTACGAGCAGTACTTC
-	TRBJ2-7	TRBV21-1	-	CAATNGGTGVYEQYF	TGTGCCGCTACTAATGGGGGGACAGGGGTGTACGAGCAGTACTTC
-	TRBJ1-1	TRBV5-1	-	CASSKDNTNTEAFF	TGCGCCAGCAGCAAGGACAATACGAACACTGAAGCTTTCTTT
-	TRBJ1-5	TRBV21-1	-	CASRGESNQPQHF	TGTGCCAGCCGGGGGGAGAGCAATCAGCCCCAGCATTTT
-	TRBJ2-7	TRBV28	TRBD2	CASKGGSNDEQYF	TGTGCCAGCAAGGGCGGGAGTAATGACGAGCAGTACTTC
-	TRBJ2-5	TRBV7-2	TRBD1	CASSSRGQGTQETQYF	TGTGCCAGCAGCTCTAGGGGACAGGGCACACAAGAGACCCAGTACTTC
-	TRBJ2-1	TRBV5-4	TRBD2	CASSLAATSGRAVNEQFF	TGTGCCAGCAGCTTGGCTGCGACTAGCGGGAGGGCCGTTAATGAGCAGTTCTTC
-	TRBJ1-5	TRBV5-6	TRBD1	CASSRTGVNQPQHF	TGTGCCAGCAGCCGAACAGGGGTCAATCAGCCCCAGCATTTT
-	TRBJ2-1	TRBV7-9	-	CASSRSGPSDEQFF	TGTGCCAGCAGCCGGAGCGGGCCAAGCGATGAGCAGTTCTTC
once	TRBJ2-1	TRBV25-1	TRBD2	CASSESGGSSYNEQFF	TGTGCCAGCAGTGAATCAGGCGGGAGCTCCTACAATGAGCAGTTCTTC
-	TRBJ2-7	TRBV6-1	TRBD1	CASRRDRGSYEQYF	TGTGCCAGCAGACGGGACAGGGGTAGCTACGAGCAGTACTTC
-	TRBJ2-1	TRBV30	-	CAWSQRTYNEQFF	TGTGCCTGGAGCCAGCGGACCTACAATGAGCAGTTCTTC
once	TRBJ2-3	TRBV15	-	CATSTGMMAQYF	TGTGCCACCAGCACGGGCATGATGGCGCAGTATTTT
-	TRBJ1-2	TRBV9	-	CASSVMLGGYTF	TGTGCCAGCAGCGTCATGCTGGGCGGCTACACCTTC
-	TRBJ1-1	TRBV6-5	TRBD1	CASSWTGVNTEAFF	TGTGCCAGCAGTTGGACAGGGGTGAACACTGAAGCTTTCTTT
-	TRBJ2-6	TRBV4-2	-	CASSYGTPNSGANVLTF	TGTGCCAGCAGCTACGGGACACCCAACTCTGGGGCCAACGTCCTGACTTTC
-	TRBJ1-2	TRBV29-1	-	CSVSGLFAKGYTF	TGCAGCGTTTCGGGCCTTTTCGCCAAGGGCTACACCTTC
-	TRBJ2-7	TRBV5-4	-	CASSLGGLVPYEQYF	TGTGCCAGCAGCTTGGGGGGGCTGGTCCCCTACGAGCAGTACTTC
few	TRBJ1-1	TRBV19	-	CASSIWGAEAFF	TGTGCCAGTAGTATTTGGGGAGCTGAAGCTTTCTTT
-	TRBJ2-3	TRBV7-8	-	CASSSTGTDTQYF	TGTGCCAGCAGCTCAACAGGAACAGATACGCAGTATTTT
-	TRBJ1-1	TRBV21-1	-	CASSKDGPRGAFF	TGTGCCAGCAGCAAAGATGGCCCCCGGGGAGCTTTCTTT
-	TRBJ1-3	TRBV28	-	CASSPSAGTTGNTIYF	TGTGCCAGCAGTCCGTCCGCCGGGACCACTGGAAACACCATATATTTT
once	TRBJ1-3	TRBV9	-	CASSSQGNTIYF	TGTGCCAGCAGCTCACAGGGAAACACCATATATTTT
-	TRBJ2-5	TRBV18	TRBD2	CASSPLAGGPQETQYF	TGTGCCAGCTCTCCTTTAGCGGGAGGCCCTCAAGAGACCCAGTACTTC
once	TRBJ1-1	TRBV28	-	CASSFQGISTEAFF	TGTGCCAGCAGTTTCCAGGGGATTAGTACTGAAGCTTTCTTT
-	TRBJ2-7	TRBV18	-	CASSPRDPPYEQYF	TGTGCCAGCTCACCTAGGGACCCCCCCTACGAGCAGTACTTC
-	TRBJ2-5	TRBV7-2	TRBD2	CASSLVSSGEGTQYF	TGTGCCAGCAGCTTAGTGTCTAGCGGGGAGGGGACCCAGTACTTC
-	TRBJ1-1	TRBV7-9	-	CASSLERATSNTEAFF	TGTGCCAGCAGCTTAGAAAGGGCTACTTCGAACACTGAAGCTTTCTTT
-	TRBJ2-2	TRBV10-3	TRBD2	CAISGGLAGVPGELFF	TGTGCCATCAGTGGAGGACTAGCGGGAGTTCCCGGGGAGCTGTTTTTT
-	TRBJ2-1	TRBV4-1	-	CASSQDRLGGEQFF	TGCGCCAGCAGCCAAGATAGGCTAGGCGGTGAGCAGTTCTTC
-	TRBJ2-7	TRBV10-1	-	CASSSSLYEQYF	TGCGCCAGCTCTTCAAGCCTGTACGAGCAGTACTTC
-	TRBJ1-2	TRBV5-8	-	CASSLGTVRNSYTF	TGTGCCAGCAGCTTGGGGACAGTGCGAAACAGCTACACCTTC
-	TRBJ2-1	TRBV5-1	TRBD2	CASSLVGEGYNEQFF	TGCGCCAGCAGCTTGGTAGGGGAGGGTTACAATGAGCAGTTCTTC
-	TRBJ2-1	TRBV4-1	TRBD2	CASSQVRASGNEQFF	TGCGCCAGCAGCCAAGTGCGTGCTAGCGGGAATGAGCAGTTCTTC
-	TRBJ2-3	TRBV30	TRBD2	CASERGGANTQYF	TGTGCCTCCGAGCGGGGGGGGGCAAATACGCAGTATTTT
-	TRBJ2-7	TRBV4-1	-	CASSQDRIYEQYF	TGCGCCAGCAGCCAAGATCGCATCTACGAGCAGTACTTC
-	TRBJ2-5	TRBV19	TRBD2	CASRERGLQETQYF	TGTGCCAGTCGGGAGCGGGGACTCCAAGAGACCCAGTACTTC
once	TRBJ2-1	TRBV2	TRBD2	CASSESSGTYNEQFF	TGTGCCAGCAGCGAATCTAGCGGGACCTACAATGAGCAGTTCTTC